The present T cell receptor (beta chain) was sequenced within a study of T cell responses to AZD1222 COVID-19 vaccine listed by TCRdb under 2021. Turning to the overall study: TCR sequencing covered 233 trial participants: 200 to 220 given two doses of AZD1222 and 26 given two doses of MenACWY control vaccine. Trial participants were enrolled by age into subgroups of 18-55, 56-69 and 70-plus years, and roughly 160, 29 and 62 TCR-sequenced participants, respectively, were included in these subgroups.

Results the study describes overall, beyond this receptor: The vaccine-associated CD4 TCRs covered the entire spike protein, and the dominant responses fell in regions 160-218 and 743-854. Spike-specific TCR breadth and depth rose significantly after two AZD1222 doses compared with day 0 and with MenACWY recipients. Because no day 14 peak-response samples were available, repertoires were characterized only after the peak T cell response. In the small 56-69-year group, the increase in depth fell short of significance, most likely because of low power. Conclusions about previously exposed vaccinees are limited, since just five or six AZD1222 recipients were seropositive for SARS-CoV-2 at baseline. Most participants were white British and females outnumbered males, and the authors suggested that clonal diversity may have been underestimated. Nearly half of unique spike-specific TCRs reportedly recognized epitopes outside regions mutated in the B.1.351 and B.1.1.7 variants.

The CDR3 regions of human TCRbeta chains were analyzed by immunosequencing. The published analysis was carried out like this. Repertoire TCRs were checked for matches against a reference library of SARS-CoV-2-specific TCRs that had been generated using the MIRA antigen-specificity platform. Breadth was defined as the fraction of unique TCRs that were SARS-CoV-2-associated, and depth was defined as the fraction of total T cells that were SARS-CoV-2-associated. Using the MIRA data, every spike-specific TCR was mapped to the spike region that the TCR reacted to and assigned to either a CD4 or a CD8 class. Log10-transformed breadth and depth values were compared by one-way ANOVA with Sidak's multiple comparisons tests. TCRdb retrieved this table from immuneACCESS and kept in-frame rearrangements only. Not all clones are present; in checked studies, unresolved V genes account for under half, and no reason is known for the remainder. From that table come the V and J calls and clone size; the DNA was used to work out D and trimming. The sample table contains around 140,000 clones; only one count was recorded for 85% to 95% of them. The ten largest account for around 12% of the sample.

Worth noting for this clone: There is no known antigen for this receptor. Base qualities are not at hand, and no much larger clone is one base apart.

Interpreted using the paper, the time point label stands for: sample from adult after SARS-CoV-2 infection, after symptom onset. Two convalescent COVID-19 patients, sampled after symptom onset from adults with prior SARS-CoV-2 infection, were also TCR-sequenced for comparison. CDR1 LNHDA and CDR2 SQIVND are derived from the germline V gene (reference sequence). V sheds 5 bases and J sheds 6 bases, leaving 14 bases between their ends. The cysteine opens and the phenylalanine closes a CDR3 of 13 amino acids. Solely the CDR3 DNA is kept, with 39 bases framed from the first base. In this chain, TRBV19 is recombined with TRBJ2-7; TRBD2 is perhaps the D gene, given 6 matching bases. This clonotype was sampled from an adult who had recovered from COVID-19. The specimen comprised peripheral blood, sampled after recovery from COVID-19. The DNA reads TGTGCCAGTAGTCCCGGCCGGGGAGGCGAGCAGTACTTC. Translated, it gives CASSPGRGGEQYF.